The sequence of this TCR beta chain was determined in a study of blood T cell repertoires in COVID-19. As for the study in general: Whether acute or convalescent, the COVID-19 samples came from the United States, Italy and Spain. PBMCs, B-cell-depleted T cells, or T cells provided the cDNA or gDNA that made up the material.

Measured with immunoSEQ multiplex PCR; TCRdb has only the in-frame clones, and not every one. In the table there are tens of thousands of clones, approximately 85% of which are singletons. V lost 1 base and J 5 bases, leaving 9 bases between the germline ends. The germline gives CDR1 SGHNT, CDR2 YYREEE (reference sequence). This CDR3 has 13 amino acids. The TCR originated in a man aged 80 or over with active COVID-19. The rearrangement joins TRBV5-4 to TRBJ1-2; no reliable D call. Sample: peripheral blood. The CDR3 DNA reads TGTGCCAGCAGCTTGTCCCAGACTTATGGCTACACCTTC. Translating gives CASSLSQTYGYTF.